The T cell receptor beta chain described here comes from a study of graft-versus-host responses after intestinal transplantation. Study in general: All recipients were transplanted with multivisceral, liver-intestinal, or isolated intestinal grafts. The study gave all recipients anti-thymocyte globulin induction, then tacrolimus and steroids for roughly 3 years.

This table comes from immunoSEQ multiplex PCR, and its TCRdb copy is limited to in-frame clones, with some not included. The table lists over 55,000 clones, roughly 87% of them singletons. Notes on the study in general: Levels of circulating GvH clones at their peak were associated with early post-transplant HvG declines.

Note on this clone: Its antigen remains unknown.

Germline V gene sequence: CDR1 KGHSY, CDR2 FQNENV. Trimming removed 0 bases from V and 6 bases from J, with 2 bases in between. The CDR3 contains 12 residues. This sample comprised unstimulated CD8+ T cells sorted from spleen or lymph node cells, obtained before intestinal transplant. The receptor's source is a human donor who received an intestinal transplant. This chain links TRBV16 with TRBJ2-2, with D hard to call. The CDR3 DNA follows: TGTGCCAGCAGCCAATCCTCCGGGGAGCTGTTTTTT. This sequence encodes CASSQSSGELFF.